This is a list of T cell receptor beta chains from one sample in a study of blood T cells in healthy people across ages. Using its own MiXCR run on the 5' RACE reads, TCRdb lists one record per CDR3 protein. Of roughly 790,000 distinct CDR3 sequences in the sample, roughly two fifths were seen once. The specimen sequenced was blood. These receptors came from a woman aged 60-75 years in good health. Both conserved end residues are part of each CDR3. Each record gives: J gene, V gene, CDR3 protein.

TRBJ2-3	TRBV11-3	CASSLDPGLKSTDTQYF
TRBJ1-4	TRBV20-1	CSALVGEKLFF
TRBJ2-3	TRBV7-6	CASKPGLAGGDTQYF
TRBJ2-1	TRBV6-2/TRBV6-3	CASSLSTFNGQFF
TRBJ2-3	TRBV4-2	CASSPRGERADTQYF
TRBJ2-3	TRBV12-3/TRBV12-4	CASSSRGGNTQYF
TRBJ1-2	TRBV29-1	CSVENDSGNYGYTF
TRBJ2-7	TRBV5-6	CASGLGLAVILYEQYF
TRBJ2-2	TRBV12-3/TRBV12-4	CASSPEDRDNTGELFF
TRBJ1-2	TRBV9	CASSPLRADYGYTF
TRBJ2-5	TRBV5-1	CASSWPGRETQYF
TRBJ2-1	TRBV29-1	CSVDSGREQEFF
TRBJ2-7	TRBV5-1	CASSLAAGTGGYEQYF
TRBJ2-7	TRBV12-3/TRBV12-4	CASTKPGPYEQYF
TRBJ2-1	TRBV5-1	CASSSSQTSGTYNEQFF
TRBJ2-7	TRBV2	CASRTAYEQYF
TRBJ2-6	TRBV5-1	CASSLVEAQKGANVLTF
TRBJ2-5	TRBV5-1	CASSWTTGTGLETQYF
TRBJ1-2	TRBV5-1	CASSQSGTTYGYTF
TRBJ2-7	TRBV12-3/TRBV12-4	CASSLLTSSNEQYF
TRBJ2-1	TRBV6-6	CASTGGHNEQFF
TRBJ2-7	TRBV7-2	CASSSLGPAYEQYF
TRBJ2-5	TRBV6-5	CASRLQGVGEQYF
TRBJ2-7	TRBV28	CASSGRGPNYEQYF
TRBJ2-3	TRBV12-3/TRBV12-4	CASSFGLAGGDTQYF
TRBJ1-1	TRBV18	CASSATPDRYTEAFF
TRBJ2-7	TRBV29-1	CSVERGHEQYF
TRBJ2-7	TRBV4-1	CASSQFSESSYEQYF
TRBJ1-5	TRBV21-1	CASRRTYSNQPQHF
TRBJ1-2	TRBV2	CASSERGANYGYTF
TRBJ2-7	TRBV20-1	CSARPGGPTYEQYF
TRBJ1-2	TRBV5-1	CASTLAGSRNYGYTF
TRBJ1-2	TRBV13	CASRHQAYGYTF
TRBJ2-7	TRBV6-5	CASNGGSSYEQYF
TRBJ1-2	TRBV6-1	CASSFDRGGGYTF
TRBJ2-4	TRBV7-2	CASSLDPVAREQYF
TRBJ2-3	TRBV7-8	CASSTRGYTDTQYF
TRBJ2-7	TRBV5-1	CASSLGQGTNEQYF
TRBJ2-2	TRBV4-2	CASSQDRGGSTGELFF
.	TRBV2	CASMSGTSAYEQYF
TRBJ2-2	TRBV4-2	CASSQAGDTGELFF
TRBJ2-1	TRBV18	CASSASSYNEQFF
TRBJ2-1	TRBV20-1	CGANGDIGNEQFF
TRBJ2-3	TRBV28	CASSFGSGSITDTQYF
TRBJ2-7	TRBV4-3	CASSQPLNYEQYF
TRBJ2-7	TRBV7-6	CASSFGQGPPYEQYF
TRBJ2-7	TRBV29-1	CSVEDPLRDETYEQYF